This T cell receptor beta chain came from a study of CD8 T cells in Susac syndrome. After extraction with the RNeasy kit, roughly 0.45 to 1 ug of the RNA was reverse transcribed using random hexamers. TCRdb processed the immunoSEQ multiplex PCR reads anew with MiXCR; each CDR3 protein has one entry. The profile shows about 80,000 distinct CDR3 sequences, approximately 94% of them singletons. Trimming shortened V by 3 bases and J by 1 base, and 4 bases separated the two germline ends. Germline CDR1 and CDR2: LGHNA and YSLEER. This CDR3 has 14 residues. The V call is TRBV4-3, the J call TRBJ2-6; D ambiguous. This clonotype originated in a human donor in good health. Sequencing was performed on CD8+ T cells from PBMCs. The CDR3 nucleotides read TGCGCCAGCAGCCACAGATCTGGGGCCAACGTCCTGACTTTC. Residues: CASSHRSGANVLTF.